This TCR beta chain comes out of a study of T cell responses to AZD1222 COVID-19 vaccine. This table comes from immunoSEQ multiplex PCR, and its TCRdb copy is limited to in-frame clones, with some not included. The repertoire holds over 90,000 clones, with 90% to 95% as singletons. Germline assignment: CDR1 SGHVS and CDR2 FNYEAQ. This CDR3 contains 16 residues. V was clipped by 6 bases and J by 3 bases; unmatched bases: 8. The sequence was collected from an adult in good health. The sequenced sample was peripheral blood, obtained on day 0 of AZD1222 vaccination. The V and J genes are TRBV7-6 and TRBJ2-2; 9 bases fit TRBD1. The CDR3 DNA is TGTGCCAGCAGATCTACAGGGGGCGCCGACACCGGGGAGCTGTTTTTT. This translates into CASRSTGGADTGELFF.